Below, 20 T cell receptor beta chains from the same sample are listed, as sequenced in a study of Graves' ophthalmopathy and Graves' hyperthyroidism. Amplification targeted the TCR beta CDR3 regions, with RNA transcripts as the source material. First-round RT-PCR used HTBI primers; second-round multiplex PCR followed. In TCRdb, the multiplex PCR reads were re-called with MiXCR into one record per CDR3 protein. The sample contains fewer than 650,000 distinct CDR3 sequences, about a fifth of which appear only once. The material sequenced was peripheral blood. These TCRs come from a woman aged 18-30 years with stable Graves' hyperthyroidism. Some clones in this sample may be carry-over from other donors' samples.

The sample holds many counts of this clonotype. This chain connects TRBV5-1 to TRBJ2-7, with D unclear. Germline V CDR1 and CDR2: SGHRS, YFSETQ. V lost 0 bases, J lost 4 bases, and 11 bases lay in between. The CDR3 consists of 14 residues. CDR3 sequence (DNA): TGCGCCAGCAGCTTGGGTCCCCGGGCGTACGAGCAGTACTTC. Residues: CASSLGPRAYEQYF.

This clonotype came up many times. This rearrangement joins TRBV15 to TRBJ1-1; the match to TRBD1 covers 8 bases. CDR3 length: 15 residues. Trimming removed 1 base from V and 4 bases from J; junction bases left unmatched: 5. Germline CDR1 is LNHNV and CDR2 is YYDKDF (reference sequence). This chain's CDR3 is CATSRAQTGATEAFF. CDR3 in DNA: TGTGCCACCAGCAGAGCCCAGACAGGGGCCACTGAAGCTTTCTTT.

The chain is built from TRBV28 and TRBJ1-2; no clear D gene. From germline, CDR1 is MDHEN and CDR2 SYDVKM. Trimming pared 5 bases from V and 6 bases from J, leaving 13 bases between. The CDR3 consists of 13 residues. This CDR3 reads CASSPTSRDGYTF. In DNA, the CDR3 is TGTGCCAGCAGTCCAACATCAAGGGATGGCTACACCTTC.

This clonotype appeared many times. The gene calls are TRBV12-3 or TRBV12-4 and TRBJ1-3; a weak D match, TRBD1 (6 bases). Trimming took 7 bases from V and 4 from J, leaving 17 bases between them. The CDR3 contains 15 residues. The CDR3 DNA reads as TGTGCCAGCAAAACGACAGGTCCCCTCGGAAACACCATATATTTT. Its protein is CASKTTGPLGNTIYF.

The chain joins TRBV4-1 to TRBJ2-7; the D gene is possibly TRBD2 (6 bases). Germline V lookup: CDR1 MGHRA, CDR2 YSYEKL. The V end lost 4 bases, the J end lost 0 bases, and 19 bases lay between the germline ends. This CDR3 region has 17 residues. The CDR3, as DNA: TGCGCCAGCAGCCCGCGGGACCTCAGGGCGGGCTCCTACGAGCAGTACTTC. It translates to CASSPRDLRAGSYEQYF.

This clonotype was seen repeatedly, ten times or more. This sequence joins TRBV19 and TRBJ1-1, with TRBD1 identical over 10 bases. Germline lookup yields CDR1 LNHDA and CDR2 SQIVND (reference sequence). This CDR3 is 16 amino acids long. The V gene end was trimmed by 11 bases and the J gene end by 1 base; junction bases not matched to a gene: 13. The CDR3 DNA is TGTGCCGCCTCCAGGACAGGGGGGCCCGCGAACACTGAAGCTTTCTTT. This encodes CAASRTGGPANTEAFF.

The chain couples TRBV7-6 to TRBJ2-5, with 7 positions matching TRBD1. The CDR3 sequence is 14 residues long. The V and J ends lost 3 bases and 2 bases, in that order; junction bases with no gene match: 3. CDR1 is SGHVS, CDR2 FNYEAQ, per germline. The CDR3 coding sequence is TGTGCCAGCAGCTTGTCACAGGGGCAAGAGACCCAGTACTTC. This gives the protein CASSLSQGQETQYF.

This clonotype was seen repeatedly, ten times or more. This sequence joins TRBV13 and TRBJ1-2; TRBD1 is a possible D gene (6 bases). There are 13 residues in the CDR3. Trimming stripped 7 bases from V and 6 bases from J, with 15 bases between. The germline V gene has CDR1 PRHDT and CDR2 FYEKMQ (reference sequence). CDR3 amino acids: CASILQGTHGYTF. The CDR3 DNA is TGTGCCAGCATCCTCCAGGGGACACATGGCTACACCTTC.

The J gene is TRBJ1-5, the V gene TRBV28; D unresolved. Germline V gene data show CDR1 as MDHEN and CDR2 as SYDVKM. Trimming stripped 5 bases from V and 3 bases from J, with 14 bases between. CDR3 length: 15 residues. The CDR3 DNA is TGTGCCAGCAGTCCCTCCCCGGTCTTCAATCAGCCCCAGCATTTT. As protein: CASSPSPVFNQPQHF.

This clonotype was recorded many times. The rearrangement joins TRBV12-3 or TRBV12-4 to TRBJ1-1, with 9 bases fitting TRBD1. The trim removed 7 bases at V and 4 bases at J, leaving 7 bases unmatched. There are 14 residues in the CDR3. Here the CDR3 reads CASTLQGARTEAFF. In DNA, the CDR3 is TGTGCCAGCACCCTACAGGGGGCGCGCACTGAAGCTTTCTTT.

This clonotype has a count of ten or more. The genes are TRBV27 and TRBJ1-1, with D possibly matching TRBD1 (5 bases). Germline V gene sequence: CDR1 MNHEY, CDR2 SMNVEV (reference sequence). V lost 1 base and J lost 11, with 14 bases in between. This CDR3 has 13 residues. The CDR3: CASSLLGSRGAFF. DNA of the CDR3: TGTGCCAGCAGTTTATTGGGCAGCCGGGGGGCTTTCTTT.

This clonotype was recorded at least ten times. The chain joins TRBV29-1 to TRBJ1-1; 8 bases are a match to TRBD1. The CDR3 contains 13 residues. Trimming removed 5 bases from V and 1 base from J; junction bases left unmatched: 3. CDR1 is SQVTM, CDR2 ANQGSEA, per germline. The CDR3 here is CSVKDRENTEAFF. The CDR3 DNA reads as TGCAGCGTTAAGGACAGGGAGAACACTGAAGCTTTCTTT.

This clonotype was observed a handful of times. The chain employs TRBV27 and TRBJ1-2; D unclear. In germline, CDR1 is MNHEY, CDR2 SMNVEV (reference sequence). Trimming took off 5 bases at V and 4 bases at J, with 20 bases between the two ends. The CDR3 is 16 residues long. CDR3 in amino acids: CASSRLMTATGYGYTF. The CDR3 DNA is TGTGCCAGCAGTCGGCTAATGACGGCTACGGGCTATGGCTACACCTTC.

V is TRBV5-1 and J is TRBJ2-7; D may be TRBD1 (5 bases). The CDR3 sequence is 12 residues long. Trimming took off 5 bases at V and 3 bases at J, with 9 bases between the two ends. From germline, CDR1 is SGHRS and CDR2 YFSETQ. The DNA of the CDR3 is TGCGCCAGCAGAGACAGATTCTACGAGCAGTACTTC. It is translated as CASRDRFYEQYF.

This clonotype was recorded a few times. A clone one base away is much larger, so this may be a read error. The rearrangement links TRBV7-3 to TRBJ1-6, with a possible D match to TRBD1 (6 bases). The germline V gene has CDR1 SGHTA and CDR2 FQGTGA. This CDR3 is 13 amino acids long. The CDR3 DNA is TGTGCCAGCAGCTTACAGGGGAGCTCACACCTCCACTTT. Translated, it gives CASSLQGSSHLHF. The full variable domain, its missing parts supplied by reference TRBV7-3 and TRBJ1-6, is GAGVSQTPSNKVTEKGKYVELRCDPISGHTALYWYRQSLGQGPEFLIYFQGTGAADDSGLPNDRFFAVRPEGSVSTLKIQRTERGDSAVYLCASSLQGSSHLHFGNGTRLTVT.

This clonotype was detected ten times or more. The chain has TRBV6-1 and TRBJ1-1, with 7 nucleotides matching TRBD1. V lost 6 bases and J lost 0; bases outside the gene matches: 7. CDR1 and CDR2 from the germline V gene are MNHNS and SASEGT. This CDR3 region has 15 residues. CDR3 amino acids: CASRTPGTVNTEAFF. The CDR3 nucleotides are TGTGCCAGCAGAACACCCGGGACAGTGAACACTGAAGCTTTCTTT.

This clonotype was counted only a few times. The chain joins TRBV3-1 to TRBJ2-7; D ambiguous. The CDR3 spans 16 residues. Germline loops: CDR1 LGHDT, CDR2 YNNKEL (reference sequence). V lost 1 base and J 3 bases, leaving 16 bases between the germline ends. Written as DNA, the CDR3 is TGTGCCAGCAGCCAAGGACACCTCCGCGCTCTCTACGAGCAGTACTTC. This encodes CASSQGHLRALYEQYF.

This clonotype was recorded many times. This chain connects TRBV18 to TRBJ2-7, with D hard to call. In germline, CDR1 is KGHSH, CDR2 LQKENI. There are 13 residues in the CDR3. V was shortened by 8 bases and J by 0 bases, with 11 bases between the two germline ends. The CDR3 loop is CASSPPSSYEQYF. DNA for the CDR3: TGTGCCAGCAGCCCACCCTCCTCCTACGAGCAGTACTTC.

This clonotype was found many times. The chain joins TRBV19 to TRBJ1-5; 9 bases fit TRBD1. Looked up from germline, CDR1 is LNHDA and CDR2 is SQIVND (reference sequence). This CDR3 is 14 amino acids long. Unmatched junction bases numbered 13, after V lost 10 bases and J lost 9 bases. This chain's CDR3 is CATQDRDRVGPQHF. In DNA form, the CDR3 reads TGTGCCACCCAGGACCGGGACAGGGTTGGGCCCCAGCATTTT. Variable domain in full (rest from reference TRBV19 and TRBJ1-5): DGGITQSPKYLFRKEGQNVTLSCEQNLNHDAMYWYRQDPGQGLRLIYYSQIVNDFQKGDIAEGYSVSREKKESFPLTVTSAQKNPTAFYLCATQDRDRVGPQHFGDGTRLSIL.

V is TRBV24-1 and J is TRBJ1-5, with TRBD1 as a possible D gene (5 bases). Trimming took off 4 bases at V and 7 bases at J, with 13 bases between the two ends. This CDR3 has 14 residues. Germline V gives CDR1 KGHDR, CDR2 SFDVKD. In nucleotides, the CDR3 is TGTGCCACCAGTGAGCCCGGGGACGGACAGCCCCAGCATTTT. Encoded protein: CATSEPGDGQPQHF.